This T cell receptor (beta chain) was recovered during a study of molecular identifiers for immune sequencing clone quantification. The germline gives CDR1 DFQATT, CDR2 SNEGSKA (reference sequence). Trimming at V came to 3 bases and at J to 2 bases, leaving 4 bases not matched to a gene. The CDR3 has 13 amino acids. One entry per CDR3 protein results from TCRdb running MiXCR on the PCR reads. The repertoire consists of more than 550,000 distinct CDR3 sequences, with about 25% occurring once and the leading ten covering about 0.8%. Comments on this clonotype: Its antigen remains unidentified.

General study findings and limits: Detection of one spiked Jurkat cell's TCR RNA reportedly worked in 900,000 to 1,000,000 naive cells. Because of identical TCR molecules sharing a barcode, sizes of highly expanded clones could be underestimated.

The sample was naive CD8+ T cells from blood, with Jurkat cell RNA spiked in. Subset meaning: FACS-sorted CD8+CD4-CCR7+CD45RA+ naive T cells. This receptor was taken from a human donor in good health. Some libraries in this study had Jurkat cell RNA spiked in. The chain links TRBV20-1 to TRBJ2-7; 7 positions agree with TRBD1. DNA for the CDR3: TGCAGTGCTAGCGACAGGGAAACCTACGAGCAGTACTTC. As protein: CSASDRETYEQYF.